Presented here are 18 T cell receptor beta chains from one specimen sequenced in a study of CD8 T cells in ankylosing spondylitis. TCRdb independently ran MiXCR on the 5' RACE reads; one entry per CDR3 protein. The repertoire consists of roughly 68,000 distinct CDR3 sequences, with roughly 6.1% occurring once and the leading ten covering just under 5%. The sequenced sample was synovial fluid, either unsorted or a sorted T cell fraction (not recorded which). Receptors originate from a male donor with ankylosing spondylitis.

This clonotype came up a few times. A much larger clone differs by one base, so this may be a read error. J is TRBJ2-1 and V is TRBV5-4, with TRBD2 matching over 7 bases. Germline assignment: CDR1 SGHNT and CDR2 YYREEE (reference sequence). The CDR3 has 13 residues. CDR3 nucleotides: TGTGCCTGCTCGGGGGGACCCTACAATGAGCAGTCCTTC. This encodes CACSGGPYNEQSF.

In this sample, this clonotype turned up a few times. This sequence joins TRBV20-1 and TRBJ2-7, with a weak D call TRBD1 (5 bases). The V gene lost 0 bases and the J gene lost 6 bases, with 15 bases spanning the gap. Germline V gene data show CDR1 as DFQATT and CDR2 as SNEGSKA (reference sequence). CDR3 length: 14 amino acids. CDR3 DNA: TGCAGTGCTAGAGATCCGATTGGGGCGCTCGAGCAGTACTTC. This gives the protein CSARDPIGALEQYF.

This rearrangement joins TRBV11-2 to TRBJ2-3; D ambiguous. This CDR3 region has 13 residues. Germline CDR1 and CDR2: SGHAT and FQNNGV. V dropped 0 bases and J dropped 13 bases, with 14 bases sitting between them. The CDR3 loop reads CASSLDRPSVEYF. The CDR3 DNA reads TGTGCCAGCAGCTTAGACCGTCCATCGGTGGAGTATTTT.

This clonotype was counted at least ten times. The V call is TRBV27, the J call TRBJ2-1; TRBD2 matches at 9 bases. The CDR3 totals 16 residues. The V gene's germline CDR1 is MNHEY and CDR2 SMNVEV (reference sequence). The junction had 12 bases not matched to a gene; V was cut back by 5 bases and J by 7 bases. CDR3 bases: TGTGCCAGCAGTGCCCAACTTAGCGGGAGAATGAATGAGCAGTTCTTC. Protein: CASSAQLSGRMNEQFF.

In its sample, this clonotype was seen many times. The gene calls are TRBV5-1 and TRBJ1-1; D might be TRBD1 (6 bases). Germline assignment: CDR1 SGHRS and CDR2 YFSETQ. The CDR3 consists of 15 residues. Trimming pared 3 bases from V and 4 bases from J, leaving 16 bases between. The CDR3 DNA is TGCGCCAGCAGCTCGCAGGACAGCAGTACCACTGAAGCTTTCTTT. Its translation: CASSSQDSSTTEAFF.

Ten or more counts support this clonotype. V and J are TRBV7-2 and TRBJ2-1, with 7 bases identical to TRBD2. This CDR3 spans 18 amino acids. Per germline, CDR1 SGHTA and CDR2 FQGNSA. Losses at the gene ends were 0 bases for V and 0 bases for J; bases not matched to a gene: 8. Here the CDR3 DNA reads TGTGCCAGCAGCTTAGCGCTGGGAGGGGAGGGCTCCTACAATGAGCAGTTCTTC. It yields the protein CASSLALGGEGSYNEQFF. The full variable domain, its missing parts supplied by reference TRBV7-2 and TRBJ2-1, is GAGVSQSPSNKVTEKGKDVELRCDPISGHTALYWYRQSLGQGLEFLIYFQGNSAPDKSGLPSDRFSAERTGGSVSTLTIQRTQQEDSAVYLCASSLALGGEGSYNEQFFGPGTRLTVL.

At least ten counts were recorded for this clonotype. V usage is TRBV20-1 and J usage is TRBJ2-2; 9 bases match TRBD2. Germline-derived CDR1 and CDR2 are DFQATT and SNEGSKA (reference sequence). This CDR3 is 16 amino acids long. J lost 3 bases, V lost 2 bases, and 7 bases had no gene match. CDR3 residues: CSARLAGGRHTGELFF. The CDR3 DNA reads as TGCAGTGCTAGATTGGCGGGGGGGCGGCACACCGGGGAGCTGTTTTTT.

The chain carries TRBV19 and TRBJ2-1; TRBD1 is a possible D gene (7 bases). CDR3 length equals 13 residues. CDR1 and CDR2 (germline): LNHDA, SQIVND (reference sequence). V shed 1 base and J shed 11 bases, with 12 bases lying between them. CDR3 amino acids: CASSIGRDSKQFF. The CDR3 nucleotides are TGTGCCAGTAGTATAGGGAGGGACAGCAAGCAGTTCTTC.

This clonotype was picked up a small number of times. The chain is built from TRBV5-5 and TRBJ2-2, with TRBD2 matching over 8 bases. The V and J ends lost 0 bases and 7 bases, in that order; junction bases with no gene match: 8. Germline V lookup: CDR1 SGHKS, CDR2 YYEKEE (reference sequence). The CDR3 contains 16 residues. The CDR3, as DNA: TGTGCCAGCAGCTTGGATGTAGCGGGATTGGTCGGGGAGCTGTTTTTT. It codes for CASSLDVAGLVGELFF.

This rearrangement joins TRBV18 to TRBJ2-7, with 7 bases identical to TRBD2. V trimming: 4 bases; J trimming: 6 bases; junction bases outside the gene matches: 3. Per germline, CDR1 KGHSH and CDR2 LQKENI. This CDR3 contains 12 residues. CDR3 residues: CASSLGLGEQYF. The CDR3 DNA is TGTGCCAGCTCACTCGGACTAGGCGAGCAGTACTTC.

The chain joins TRBV7-2 to TRBJ2-3; no clear D gene. Trimming stripped 2 bases from V and 0 bases from J, with 12 bases between. The germline V gene has CDR1 SGHTA and CDR2 FQGNSA. The CDR3 sequence is 16 residues long. CDR3 sequence (DNA): TGTGCCAGCAGCTTATTGGCGATGATTAGCACAGATACGCAGTATTTT. As protein: CASSLLAMISTDTQYF.

This clonotype was seen at least ten times. The V and J genes are TRBV6-1 and TRBJ2-7, with 11 bases aligning to TRBD2. This CDR3 comprises 14 residues. The V gene end was trimmed by 8 bases and the J gene end by 2 bases; junction bases not matched to a gene: 5. Germline V gives CDR1 MNHNS, CDR2 SASEGT. CDR3 sequence reads: CASGRLAGTYEQYF. As DNA, the CDR3 is TGTGCCAGCGGTAGACTAGCGGGAACCTACGAGCAGTACTTC.

This clonotype was seen more than once but under ten times. The rearrangement uses TRBV5-1 and TRBJ2-3; D assignment may be TRBD1 or TRBD2 (5 bases each). Germline-derived CDR1 and CDR2 are SGHRS and YFSETQ. The CDR3 runs to 15 residues. Trimming took off 3 bases at V and 7 bases at J, with 18 bases between the two ends. The CDR3 reads CASSWSPGAANTQYF. In DNA form, the CDR3 reads TGCGCCAGCAGCTGGAGCCCCGGGGCGGCAAATACGCAGTATTTT.

This clonotype was found many times. The rearrangement uses TRBV29-1 and TRBJ2-3; D unclear. CDR1 and CDR2 (germline): SQVTM, ANQGSEA. This CDR3 comprises 10 residues. V shed 7 bases and J shed 1 base, with 3 bases lying between them. CDR3 sequence (DNA): TGCAGCGGGGGCACAGATACGCAGTATTTT. As protein: CSGGTDTQYF.

This chain uses TRBV5-4 with TRBJ2-3, with D perhaps being TRBD1 or TRBD2 (5 bases each). The germline gives CDR1 SGHNT, CDR2 YYREEE (reference sequence). The CDR3 extends over 14 amino acids. Between the trimmed V and J ends, which lost 4 bases and 0 bases, there was a span of 9 bases. DNA of the CDR3: TGTGCCAGCAGCAGGGACCCTAGCACAGATACGCAGTATTTT. This gives the protein CASSRDPSTDTQYF.

This clonotype occurred many times. V and J are TRBV30 and TRBJ1-5; D is possibly TRBD1 (6 bases). This CDR3 comprises 14 residues. The V gene lost 5 bases and the J gene lost 4 bases, with 15 bases spanning the gap. Looked up from germline, CDR1 is GTSNPN and CDR2 is SVGIG (reference sequence). CDR3 sequence reads: CAWGYGQPNQPQHF. As DNA, the CDR3 is TGTGCCTGGGGCTACGGACAGCCTAATCAGCCCCAGCATTTT.

This clonotype was seen many times. At one of its ends the junction is not consistent with the germline gene, which may arise from a read error. The genes are TRBV28 and TRBJ2-3, with 8 bases aligning to TRBD2. Germline assignment: CDR1 MDHEN and CDR2 SYDVKM. The length of the CDR3 is 17 residues. Here the CDR3 reads CASSPPLAWTSKDTQYF. CDR3 DNA sequence: TGTGCCAGCAGTCCCCCTCTCGCCTGGACTAGCAAAGATACGCAGTATTTT.

By its share, this clonotype is medium-sized. The J gene is TRBJ2-2, the V gene TRBV29-1, with D possibly being TRBD2 (7 bases). This CDR3 contains 15 residues. Germline V lookup: CDR1 SQVTM, CDR2 ANQGSEA. Trimming removed 7 bases from V and 4 bases from J, with 19 bases in between. In DNA form, the CDR3 reads TGCAGCGCAAAGCAGCCAGGGGAGGGCACCGGGGAGCTGTTTTTT. This sequence encodes CSAKQPGEGTGELFF.